Listed below are T cell receptor beta chains from one sample, sequenced in a study of T cells after posttransplantation cyclophosphamide. Generated by immunoSEQ multiplex PCR, the TCRdb table keeps only in-frame clones and is missing some. The repertoire consists of around 7,700 clones, none detected only once. The sequencing used PBMCs, collected nearly 95 days after allogeneic stem cell transplant with posttransplant cyclophosphamide. These receptors all stem from a female patient in her 60s who received an allogeneic stem cell transplant from an unrelated donor, was CMV-positive, and had acute GVHD only. Some T cells may be transferred from the graft donor. The CDR3 runs from the conserved cysteine through the conserved F or W. Each record gives: clone size, CDR3 length, V gene, D gene, J gene, CDR3 DNA, CDR3 protein. D genes are given only for firm matches. Only part of the rows carry a size: once, few, many, or a class if the clone is expanded.

>many|18|TRBV11-3|TRBD1|TRBJ1-2
TGTGCCAGCAGCTTAGGGAACAGGGGGCCGTTTAATAATCATGGCTACACCTTC
CASSLGNRGPFNNHGYTF
>many|16|TRBV5-6|-|TRBJ1-5
TGTGCCAGCAGCTGGGGGGGGGCTAGGAGCAATCAGCCCCAGCATTTT
CASSWGGARSNQPQHF
>few|15|TRBV23-1|-|TRBJ2-2
TGCGCCACCCCCCTGCCTGGCCCGAACACCGGGGAGCTGTTTTTT
CATPLPGPNTGELFF
>many|13|TRBV19|-|TRBJ1-2
TGTGCCAGCACTCGGGGGGGCTTTTACGGCTACACCTTC
CASTRGGFYGYTF
>many|15|TRBV12-3/TRBV12-4|-|TRBJ2-1
TGTGCCAGCAGTCCTTTTGCGGGGTCCTACAATGAGCAGTTCTTC
CASSPFAGSYNEQFF
>many|14|TRBV19|-|TRBJ1-4
TGTGCCAGTAGTCTTATGGCAGGGTACGAAAAACTGTTTTTT
CASSLMAGYEKLFF
>many|16|TRBV19|TRBD1|TRBJ1-1
TGTGCCAGTAGTATCGGGACAGGGAGGGAGGGAACTGAAGCTTTCTTT
CASSIGTGREGTEAFF
>many|15|TRBV19|TRBD2|TRBJ2-1
TGTGCCAGTAGTCTTAGGCGGGAGTCCAACAATGAGCAGTTCTTC
CASSLRRESNNEQFF
>many|14|TRBV6-1|TRBD1|TRBJ1-2
TGTGCCAGCACCCCGGGGACAGGAGGCTATGGCTACACCTTC
CASTPGTGGYGYTF
>many|14|TRBV27|TRBD1|TRBJ2-7
TGTGCCAGCAGACCGGGACAGTCTACCTACGAGCAGTACTTC
CASRPGQSTYEQYF
>many|14|TRBV7-8|-|TRBJ1-1
TGTGCCAGCAGCTTAGCCCACGGTGAAGCCCAAGCTTTCTTT
CASSLAHGEAQAFF
>many|14|TRBV6-1|TRBD1|TRBJ1-1
TGTGCCAGCAGGGGAGACAGGGAGGCGAATGAAGCTTTCTTT
CASRGDREANEAFF
>many|15|TRBV7-8|TRBD1|TRBJ1-2
TGTGCCAGCAGCTTAGAGTCAGGGGGAGGCTATGGCTACACCTTC
CASSLESGGGYGYTF
>many|13|TRBV2|-|TRBJ1-2
TGTGCCAGCAGTTTGACAGCTAACTATGGCTACACCTTC
CASSLTANYGYTF
>few|15|TRBV7-8|-|TRBJ2-5
TGTGCCAGCAGCCCAATACGGGGTAACCAAGAGACCCAGTACTTC
CASSPIRGNQETQYF
>many|15|TRBV6-5|TRBD2|TRBJ2-7
TGTGCCAGCAGTTACGGCGCGGGAGGGCCAGACGAGCAGTACTTC
CASSYGAGGPDEQYF
>many|14|TRBV11-3|TRBD2|TRBJ2-7
TGTGCCAGCAGCTTAGGCGGGAGCTCCTACGAGCAGTACTTC
CASSLGGSSYEQYF
>many|20|TRBV4-1|TRBD1|TRBJ2-1
TGCGCCAGCAGCCCGCGGACAGGGGACGCCCCTGGGGGGTCCTACAATGAGCAGTTCTTC
CASSPRTGDAPGGSYNEQFF
>-|16|TRBV4-2|TRBD2|TRBJ2-7
TGTGCCAGCAGCCAAGGTCGGGGACTAGGCCTCTACGAGCAGTACTTC
CASSQGRGLGLYEQYF
>many|17|TRBV10-3|TRBD2|TRBJ2-3
TGTGCCATCAGTGAGTCCCCCGGGACTAGCGTCACAGATACGCAGTATTTT
CAISESPGTSVTDTQYF
>many|16|TRBV11-2|TRBD1|TRBJ1-6
TGTGCCAGCAGCGTACAGGGGGTCGTAGCTGGTTCACCCCTCCACTTT
CASSVQGVVAGSPLHF
>many|14|TRBV6-5|-|TRBJ1-2
TGTGCCAGCAGTTCCCAGGGGTTGGACTATGGCTACACCTTC
CASSSQGLDYGYTF
>many|15|TRBV4-1|-|TRBJ2-5
TGCGCCAGCAGCCAAGGACAGGTCCTACGAGAGACCCAGTACTTC
CASSQGQVLRETQYF
>many|15|TRBV4-2|-|TRBJ2-7
TGTGCCAGCAGCCAAGGCCGGAATAGCGGCTACGAGCAGTACTTC
CASSQGRNSGYEQYF
>many|14|TRBV5-1|TRBD2|TRBJ2-1
TGCGCCAGCAGCCCCGGGACTAGCGCCAACGTGGGGTTCTTC
CASSPGTSANVGFF
>-|13|TRBV14|-|TRBJ1-2
TGTGCCAGCAGCCAAGACCGGGGCTATGGCTACACCTTC
CASSQDRGYGYTF
>many|15|TRBV7-3|TRBD2|TRBJ2-1
TGTGCCAGCAGCCATAGCGGGGGGACTTACAATGAGCAGTTCTTC
CASSHSGGTYNEQFF
>many|14|TRBV7-9|-|TRBJ2-2
TGTGCCAGCAGGGTAGCGTTCGGTACCGGGGAGCTGTTTTTT
CASRVAFGTGELFF
>-|14|TRBV30|-|TRBJ1-3
TGTGCCTGGAGCCCAACCTTAGGGGGAAACACCATATATTTT
CAWSPTLGGNTIYF
>many|18|TRBV7-6|TRBD1|TRBJ1-4
TGTGCCAGCAGCTTAGGCCGGGACAGCTGGAAACGCGATGAAAAACTGTTTTTT
CASSLGRDSWKRDEKLFF
>many|14|TRBV9|-|TRBJ1-3
TGTGCCAGCAGCGTAACCGGTTCTGGAAACACCATATATTTT
CASSVTGSGNTIYF
>many|17|TRBV6-1|TRBD1|TRBJ1-5
TGTGCCAGCAGTGTCCAGCCAGGACAGGGGCCCAATCAGCCCCAGCATTTT
CASSVQPGQGPNQPQHF
>many|16|TRBV5-1|TRBD1|TRBJ2-7
TGCGCCAGCAGCTTGGCCCGGGACAGGGCCTCTTACGAGCAGTACTTC
CASSLARDRASYEQYF
>many|13|TRBV7-9|TRBD2|TRBJ2-3
TGTGCCAGCACGGGACTAAGCACAGATACGCAGTATTTT
CASTGLSTDTQYF
>many|21|TRBV9|TRBD2|TRBJ2-1
TGTGCCAGCAGCGGAAAGGGGGGGTCAGGGACTAGCGGGAGGCTCTACAATGAGCAGTTCTTC
CASSGKGGSGTSGRLYNEQFF
>-|18|TRBV30|TRBD1|TRBJ1-5
TGTGCCTGGAGCCCCCCCGGGCAGGGGGCGCGAACAGGTCAGCCCCAGCATTTT
CAWSPPGQGARTGQPQHF
>many|16|TRBV6-5|-|TRBJ2-1
TGTGCCAGCAGTTACTCGAACAGCGGGCCGCCCTGGGAGCAGTTCTTC
CASSYSNSGPPWEQFF
>few|20|TRBV28|TRBD1|TRBJ2-2
TGTGCCACCCTTATACCGGGACAGGGGATTAGCGGGACGCGCACCGGGGAGCTGTTTTTT
CATLIPGQGISGTRTGELFF
>many|21|TRBV4-1|-|TRBJ1-1
TGCGCCAGCAGCCAAGGGGTTGAGTGGGGGGTTGGTAGGTCCCTGAACACTGAAGCTTTCTTT
CASSQGVEWGVGRSLNTEAFF
>many|13|TRBV11-2|-|TRBJ2-7
TGTGCCAGCAGCCCCGGACTCACCTACGAGCAGTACTTC
CASSPGLTYEQYF
>medium-sized|15|TRBV6-1|-|TRBJ2-1
TGTGCCAGCAGTGAAGCCCCCGCCAGATACAATGAGCAGTTCTTC
CASSEAPARYNEQFF
>many|17|TRBV6-2/TRBV6-3|-|TRBJ1-2
TGTGCCAGCAGTTACTCGACCAACCCAGGAGCTAACTATGGCTACACCTTC
CASSYSTNPGANYGYTF
>-|14|TRBV30|-|TRBJ1-2
TGTGCCTGCCACGGGGGACTTGCTAACTATGGCTACACCTTC
CACHGGLANYGYTF
>few|14|TRBV29-1|TRBD2|TRBJ2-3
TGCAGCGTGAATAGCGGGAGATTCTCAGATACGCAGTATTTT
CSVNSGRFSDTQYF
>large|13|TRBV5-4|TRBD1|TRBJ2-7
TGTGCCAGCAGCCTAGACAGGGGGCGCGAGCAGTACTTC
CASSLDRGREQYF
>many|13|TRBV5-1|-|TRBJ2-3
TGCGCCAGCGGACCGACAGTCACAGATACGCAGTATTTT
CASGPTVTDTQYF